The TCR beta chain described here comes from a study of blood T cell repertoires in COVID-19. Study-level background: Sites in the United States, Italy and Spain provided acute and convalescent COVID-19 samples. PBMCs, B-cell-depleted T cells, or T cells provided the cDNA or gDNA that made up the material.

Per the authors' pipeline: Reference gene primer amplification in the assay estimated nucleated cell counts. Sequencing used immunoSEQ multiplex PCR; TCRdb keeps in-frame clones, though not all of them. The V and J calls and clone size come from that table; D and trimming were worked out from the DNA. The sample has about 220,000 clones; about 79% are singletons. This clone appeared a few times. The CDR3 loop spans 13 amino acids. Germline CDR1 reads LNHDA; CDR2 reads SQIVND (reference sequence). V lost 1 base, J lost 8 bases, and 11 bases lay in between. The chain has TRBV19 and TRBJ1-2, with D perhaps matching TRBD1 (5 bases). The specimen was peripheral blood. This sequence originates from a man aged 45 to 65 with active or convalescent COVID-19. CDR3 region: CASSIGQGRGYTF. CDR3 DNA sequence: TGTGCCAGTAGTATAGGTCAGGGAAGGGGCTACACCTTC. Full variable domain (remainder filled in from reference TRBV19 and TRBJ1-2): DGGITQSPKYLFRKEGQNVTLSCEQNLNHDAMYWYRQDPGQGLRLIYYSQIVNDFQKGDIAEGYSVSREKKESFPLTVTSAQKNPTAFYLCASSIGQGRGYTFGSGTRLTVV.